This TCR beta chain was retrieved from a study of early T cells in non-severe SARS-CoV-2 infection. Study-wide context: Chains from this unsorted whole-blood bulk RNA could not be paired.

Each cDNA molecule carried a unique molecular identifier. TCRdb reprocessed the 5' RACE reads with MiXCR, giving one entry per CDR3 protein. The data contain about 55,000 distinct CDR3 sequences, 9.5% to 15% of them seen just once; the ten biggest clones take up about 4%. The study, taken as a whole, reports: Matching against VDJdb likely underestimated virus-specific expansions, favoring anti-spike CD8.

Trimming cost V 2 bases and J 0 bases, with 8 bases left between them. This CDR3 is built from 15 residues. By its share, this clonotype is medium-sized (0.01 to 0.1%). Its matching antigen is unknown. Material: whole blood. This TCR came from an adult who was a healthcare worker with PCR-confirmed SARS-CoV-2 infection or an uninfected control (not recorded which). V is TRBV12-3 or TRBV12-4 and J is TRBJ2-1; D perhaps matches TRBD1 (6 bases). The CDR3 coding sequence is TGTGCCAGCAGTTTACAGGGGAACTCCTACAATGAGCAGTTCTTC. It specifies CASSLQGNSYNEQFF.